The rows below give T cell receptor beta chains drawn from one sample of a study of identical twins. TCRdb recomputed calls from the 5' RACE reads with MiXCR, one row per CDR3 protein. Among roughly 220,000 distinct CDR3 sequences listed, around 6.5% were seen once. The same specimen was also included in a second study, on T cells expressing NK-cell markers.

Material for sequencing was CD8+ T cells sorted from blood. These receptors were obtained from a woman under 30 in good health. The conserved cysteine and the conserved F or W are not part of the CDR3 here. A D gene is named only where the DNA matches it firmly.

V	D	CDR3
TRBV14	TRBD1	ASSQITTGLDTEAF
TRBV9	NA	ASSTGTVAF
TRBV6-2/TRBV6-3	NA	ASSPLEGNEQF
TRBV6-1	TRBD2	ASSEVGGGYNEQF
TRBV4-2	NA	ASSQEVGYTDTQY
TRBV2	NA	ASSGTGAGHNYGYT
TRBV14	NA	ASSQDRLYGYT
TRBV5-1	NA	ASSLWGLEELF
TRBV18	NA	ASRPRDPDGDEQF
TRBV27	TRBD1	ASSSDRAGDEQY
TRBV27	NA	ASSLVQGVNTEAF
TRBV19	NA	ASSPGLASSYEQY
TRBV2	NA	ASRRTGTSNTEAF
TRBV11-1	NA	ASSPPGKGDPKGSSLH
TRBV3-1	NA	ASSQEGGIGTDTQY
TRBV4-3	NA	ASSPSGVNTGELF
TRBV11-2	TRBD2	ASSSGLAGEETQY
TRBV5-1	TRBD1	ASSLEGGYTGELF
TRBV10-3	NA	ATSDSSYEQY
TRBV12-3/TRBV12-4	TRBD2	ASRREGEETQY
TRBV13	NA	ASTTNPEDTQY
TRBV10-1	TRBD1	ASSDYRDRTYEQY
TRBV25-1	TRBD1	ASSVGQGREQY
TRBV10-3	TRBD1	AISERGLGLAAF
TRBV20-1	TRBD2	SASGLAENEQF
TRBV12-3/TRBV12-4	TRBD2	ASSLSSGLLRDTQY
TRBV6-1	TRBD1	ASSPSAGGADTQY
TRBV6-2/TRBV6-3	NA	ASSSETGFYEQY
TRBV5-1	TRBD1	ASSLGRQGVTDTQY
TRBV6-1	NA	ASESQDSPSYEQY
TRBV7-9	NA	ASSWSGHQSEQY
TRBV5-1	NA	ASSLMGGADTQY
TRBV6-5	TRBD2	ASSYSTSGAYQETQY
TRBV27	NA	ASRRQAF
TRBV4-2	NA	ASSQEVRFQETQY
TRBV9	NA	ASSAEGTTEGEQY